The T cell receptor (beta chain) described here comes from a study of Ad26.COV2.S vaccination and SARS-CoV-2 variants. Study-wide results and caveats: The study found similar non-spike TCR breadth in vaccine and placebo recipients. Possible underestimation of total T cell responses by the TCR breadth and depth analyses was noted.

Concerning this clone itself: What it binds is not known.

Germline CDR1 and CDR2: SGHVS and FNYEAQ. Trimming cost V 5 bases and J 11 bases, with 13 bases left between them. This CDR3 comprises 12 residues. Sample treatment: roughly 19 received Ad26.COV2.S at low or high dose, single or two shots; five or six received placebo; per-sample allocation not given. Material that was analyzed had been drawn on day 63 after the first vaccine or placebo injection. Assay: immunoSEQ multiplex PCR; the TCRdb copy retains only in-frame clones and omits some. Of about 350,000 clones in the sample, about 86% were seen once. The chain has TRBV7-6 and TRBJ1-3, with TRBD1 as a possible D gene (6 bases). The specimen comprised peripheral blood, sampled in a trial of Ad26.COV2.S vaccine versus placebo. The clonotype originates from a person between 18 and 59 years old who received the Ad26.COV2.S COVID-19 vaccine or a placebo. The CDR3 DNA reads TGTGCCAGCAGCCGGGACACTGGAGCCATATATTTT. Encoded protein: CASSRDTGAIYF.